Listed below are T cell receptor beta chains from one sample, sequenced in a study of OX40 agonist ivuxolimab in advanced cancers. The method was immunoSEQ multiplex PCR; TCRdb's version includes in-frame clones alone and lacks a portion of them. The table lists 65,000 to 100,000 clones, about 90% of them singletons, with 0.25% to 0.35% in the top ten. This specimen was CD4+ or CD8+ T cells sorted from blood, taken in a trial of the OX40 agonist ivuxolimab. The receptors originated from an adult with an advanced solid tumor such as melanoma, head and neck, liver or kidney cancer. The CDR3 runs from the conserved cysteine through the conserved F or W. A D gene is named only where the DNA matches it firmly. Some rows have no size entry. The others give once, few or many, or a class for an expanded clone.

abundance	v_gene	len	j_gene	d_gene	CDR3aa	CDR3nt
.	TRBV5-5	12	TRBJ2-1	.	CASSFRTDEQFF	TGTGCCAGCAGCTTTAGGACGGACGAGCAGTTCTTC
.	TRBV5-1	16	TRBJ1-2	.	CASSRLTSDLGYGYTF	TGCGCCAGCAGCCGACTCACGTCGGACCTCGGCTATGGCTACACCTTC
.	TRBV5-1	16	TRBJ2-5	TRBD2	CASSLGSGAGQETQYF	TGCGCCAGCAGCTTGGGGAGCGGGGCAGGCCAAGAGACCCAGTACTTC
.	TRBV6-1	15	TRBJ1-3	.	CASGKPEASGNTIYF	TGTGCCAGCGGGAAGCCCGAAGCCTCTGGAAACACCATATATTTT
.	TRBV11-3	12	TRBJ2-7	.	CASSRTGYEQYF	TGTGCCAGCAGCCGCACAGGGTACGAGCAGTACTTC
.	TRBV5-7	15	TRBJ1-2	TRBD1	CASSFCRDRAYGYTF	TGTGCCAGCAGCTTTTGCCGGGACAGGGCTTATGGCTACACCTTC
once	TRBV28	14	TRBJ2-3	TRBD1	CASRTGGHTDTQYF	TGTGCCAGCAGGACAGGGGGACACACAGATACGCAGTATTTT
.	TRBV4-1	12	TRBJ2-1	.	CASSFPLHEQFF	TGCGCCAGCAGCTTCCCCTTGCATGAGCAGTTCTTC
.	TRBV12-5	13	TRBJ1-1	.	CASGIQGNTEAFF	TGTGCTAGTGGCATTCAGGGGAACACTGAAGCTTTCTTT
.	TRBV21-1	15	TRBJ2-4	.	CASSPPVYDKNIQYF	TGTGCCAGCAGCCCCCCGGTATATGACAAAAACATTCAGTACTTC
.	TRBV7-9	15	TRBJ2-1	.	CASSPRGTSYNEQFF	TGTGCCAGCAGCCCTAGGGGGACTTCCTACAATGAGCAGTTCTTC
.	TRBV5-1	15	TRBJ2-3	TRBD2	CASTPTGGPADTQYF	TGCGCCAGCACTCCCACGGGGGGGCCGGCAGATACGCAGTATTTT
.	TRBV6-1	13	TRBJ2-3	.	CASRTGSTDTQYF	TGTGCCAGCAGGACGGGCTCCACAGATACGCAGTATTTT
.	TRBV28	14	TRBJ2-1	.	CATNVRGQHNEQFF	TGTGCCACCAACGTGCGGGGACAGCACAATGAGCAGTTCTTC
.	TRBV4-1	17	TRBJ2-1	TRBD2	CASSQDFSGGAFNEQFF	TGCGCCAGCAGCCAAGATTTCAGCGGGGGGGCCTTCAATGAGCAGTTCTTC
.	TRBV30	14	TRBJ2-1	.	CAWSVRRAGNEQFF	TGTGCCTGGAGTGTAAGGAGAGCGGGCAATGAGCAGTTCTTC
.	TRBV6-5	11	TRBJ1-2	.	CASSRGRGYTF	TGTGCCAGCAGCCGGGGACGCGGCTACACCTTC
few	TRBV7-3	13	TRBJ1-1	.	CASSLSVNTEAFF	TGTGCCAGCAGCTTATCGGTGAACACTGAAGCTTTCTTT